The 5 T cell receptor beta chains given below trace back to one sample, sequenced in a study of shared clonotypes between healthy human individuals. Sequenced by immunoSEQ multiplex PCR; TCRdb stores in-frame clones only, minus some. The sample carries over a million clones, about 75% recorded once. The sequenced material came from memory CD4+ T cells sorted from blood. Described subset: CD45RA-negative fraction. The receptors come from a man aged 18-30 years in good health.

The genes are TRBV6-1 and TRBJ1-5; 7 positions match TRBD1. Germline loops: CDR1 MNHNS, CDR2 SASEGT. Germline trimming cut 0 bases from V and 4 bases from J; bases unmatched to any gene: 0. The CDR3 has 14 amino acids. The CDR3 DNA follows: TGTGCCAGCAGTGAAGCGGACAGGAATCAGCCCCAGCATTTT. The encoded protein is CASSEADRNQPQHF.

This chain links TRBV4-1 with TRBJ1-6; TRBD1 might be the D (6 bases). This CDR3 spans 16 amino acids. V gave up 0 bases and J gave up 7 bases, with 13 bases separating them. Germline V lookup: CDR1 MGHRA, CDR2 YSYEKL. Here the CDR3 reads CASSQDPRQGNSPLHF. The DNA for the CDR3 is TGCGCCAGCAGCCAAGATCCCCGGCAGGGGAATTCACCCCTCCACTTT.

This clone appeared once. The chain links TRBV10-3 to TRBJ1-3; the D gene is possibly TRBD1 (5 bases). V was cut by 8 bases and J by 4 bases, with 12 bases left in between. The V gene's germline CDR1 is ENHRY and CDR2 SYGVKD. The CDR3 runs to 13 residues. The CDR3 region has the DNA TGTGCCATCTTCCTGGCAGGGGGAAACACCATATATTTT. Translating it yields CAIFLAGGNTIYF.

This rearrangement joins TRBV7-6 to TRBJ1-1; D gene unclear. Germline V gives CDR1 SGHVS, CDR2 FNYEAQ. V was clipped by 10 bases and J by 2 bases, with 11 bases between them. The CDR3 has 12 amino acids. The CDR3 here is CATGGRNTEAFF. The CDR3 bases are TGTGCCACCGGAGGGAGAAACACTGAAGCTTTCTTT.

In its sample, this clone was seen a few times. This chain links TRBV18 with TRBJ1-5; the D is unclear. V was shortened by 3 bases and J by 6 bases, with 15 bases between the two germline ends. The CDR3 loop spans 15 amino acids. Germline V lookup: CDR1 KGHSH, CDR2 LQKENI. The CDR3 coding sequence is TGTGCCAGCTCACCCGGGCCCCTAGCGGGTCAGCCCCAGCATTTT. It yields the protein CASSPGPLAGQPQHF.